This T cell receptor beta chain was sequenced during a study of regulatory T cells in long-lasting Graves disease (dated by TCRdb to the early 2020s). Concerning the study at large: Patients with newly diagnosed Graves' disease had been on antithyroid drugs for under 3 months. TCR sequencing covered around 13 persistent and roughly 20 newly diagnosed Graves' disease patients, 33 samples in total. The study took place in China and was registered as a clinical trial. Peripheral blood TCR sequencing and RNA sequencing compared persistent Graves' disease patients with newly diagnosed Graves' disease patients. What the research found in general, with its limitations: As a limitation, the authors acknowledged that the small sample size may reduce accuracy. Sequencing and analysis were restricted to the TCR beta chain. Preferential use of TRBV28, TRBJ1-2 and TRBJ2-5 was observed in persistent disease, whereas TRBV20-1 and TRBJ2-1 were favored in newly diagnosed disease. The study examined only peripheral blood because the primary lesion, thyroid tissue, could not be accessed. Persistent Graves' disease patients showed lower TCR Shannon entropy and fewer highly expanded clones than newly diagnosed patients, suggesting clonal expansion. Patients with persistent disease shared more public clonotypes (roughly 2,900) than newly diagnosed patients did (approximately 970).

Taken with the paper, the label for time point translates to: newly diagnosed GD, antithyroid drugs for less than 3 months. For both TCR sequencing and RNA sequencing, RNA was extracted from PBMCs using TRIzol. The diagnosis of Graves' disease was made according to American Thyroid Association guidelines. The patients came from an endocrinology department in Xi'an, China. Each patient gave approximately 9.7 milliliters of peripheral blood, collected in an EDTA anticoagulant tube. Ficoll Paque Plus density gradient separation was used to isolate PBMCs, and no further T cell sorting was done. RNA quality was checked with an Agilent 2100 Bioanalyzer and agarose gel, and concentration with a NanoDrop 2000. Via the germline V gene, CDR1 is SGHRS and CDR2 YFSETQ. The cysteine opens and the phenylalanine closes a CDR3 of 12 amino acids. Of all the DNA, just the CDR3 is kept, 36 bases in frame from base 1. V drops 3 bases and J drops 8 bases, leaving 11 bases in between.

Of note for this clonotype: There is no known antigen for this receptor. No base quality values were provided; no much bigger clone lies one nucleotide off.

Libraries were prepared through multiplex PCR. The sequencing machine was an Illumina HiSeq 4000. iRepertoire HTBI primers and Arm-PCR amplification of CDR3 regions were used to construct TCR beta libraries. PCR products were gel purified before sequencing. The paper's processing steps were these. Gene usage analysis of CDR3 amino acid clonotypes used the 50 to 70 TRBV and 11 to 15 TRBJ segments found across samples. COPE and FqMerger were used to merge the filtered high-quality paired reads into contigs. Contigs were aligned with BLAST to IMGT TRBV, TRBD and TRBJ reference genes, and CDR3 was defined per IMGT. Any clonotype with a frequency above 0.1% was counted as a highly expanded clone. Shannon entropy served as the measure of repertoire diversity, while the Gini coefficient captured V-J evenness. Public clonotypes were defined as clonotypes shared by more than one individual. TCRdb passed the public sequencing reads through fastp at Q25 and MiXCR, retaining productive beta sequences. For every CDR3 protein sequence, its rows merge into one entry that carries the most common genes and DNA. The V and J calls come from TCRdb's annotation, not from the publication. Recorded for this sample are over 500,000 distinct CDR3 sequences; under 20% of them occurred a single time. Of the sample, 15% to 20% is held by the ten largest clones.

This sample was shared with a second study, whose subject was T cells in Graves' hyperthyroidism and ophthalmopathy. The second study, in turn, reports: A patient counted as having stable Graves' hyperthyroidism if no progression to ophthalmopathy occurred over 18 months of follow-up. The hyperthyroidism patients were between 18 and 65 years old and newly diagnosed, with a disease duration of less than 2 months. Patients with uncontrolled infections, other autoimmune diseases, pregnancy or lactation were excluded. Clinical symptoms, serum thyroxine and TRAb, thyroid ultrasound, and orbital computed tomography formed the basis for the diagnoses. A first-round RT-PCR of the TCR CDR3 used the HTBI primer set with the Qiagen OneStep RT-PCR kit. Most expanded thyroid clonotypes (frequency above 0.001) were also found in blood, which suggests that blood repertoires may mirror thyroid immune responses. A model built on a 13 V-J signature distinguished ophthalmopathy from stable hyperthyroidism, reaching over 85% sensitivity and 81.08% specificity in cross-validation and 80%/75% in testing. In validation, progression to ophthalmopathy was predicted by the model with nearly 71% sensitivity and roughly 76% specificity, a median of about 6 months before onset. A discovery cohort of 95 to 100 patients, approximately 45 with Graves' ophthalmopathy and more than 55 with stable Graves' hyperthyroidism, was used to find distinguishing TCR V-J signatures. Prospective prediction of ophthalmopathy was tested in an independent validation cohort consisting of 18 to 20 hyperthyroidism patients and some 17 patients who later progressed to ophthalmopathy. For training and testing, the 80 to 100 patients in the discovery cohort were randomly divided in a 7:3 ratio. Thyroid tissue and blood T-cell repertoires from six Graves' hyperthyroidism patients were also compared in the study. After blood sampling, hyperthyroidism patients were treated with methimazole at a starting dose of 30 mg daily, and ophthalmopathy patients were treated with high-dose intravenous methylprednisolone. Libraries were constructed in a second round of multiplex PCR, after which size selection and purification were performed. Sequencing of the libraries was done on an Illumina HiSeq2000 using paired-end 100 bp reads. SOAPnuke was used to process the raw data, throwing out any read that contained adapters or uncalled bases, had a mean Phred below 15, or lacked an exact constant-primer or identifier match. High-quality paired reads were merged with COPE v1.2.5, and unique nucleotide sequences were defined as clonotypes. MiTCR v1.1 was used to align clonotypes to the IMGT TRBV, TRBD and TRBJ reference segments. Analysis was restricted to V-J combinations with a frequency above 0.0001, which covered roughly 99% of repertoires. A TCS score was defined as the ratio of F50 (clonal expansion) to E x V (chaos), with BLOSUM62-based TCRdist applied between CDR3 peptides within each V-J. Welch's t-statistics and random forest reduced fewer than 550 V-J features to 10 to 15, which were used in a naive Bayes classifier (R e1071). No statistical method was used to set the sample size in advance, and investigators knew the group allocation. The paper reports TCR Vbeta CDR3 sequencing of some 140 peripheral blood samples: under 45 ophthalmopathy, over 70 hyperthyroidism and approximately 17 progressor patients.

Recombination joined TRBV5-1 with TRBJ1-1; no D segment can be confidently identified. The TCR originated in a woman aged 30 to 39 with Graves disease. Donor details come from another sample of the same person, matched by shared clones. This specimen was peripheral blood mononuclear cells (PBMCs), taken at new diagnosis, from a patient treated with antithyroid drugs. The DNA reads TGCGCCAGCAGCTGGGCGTTCGGGGAAGCTTTCTTT. Its coded protein is CASSWAFGEAFF.